This paragraph reports one T cell receptor (beta chain). Its antigen is not known. The PCR was carried out with 60 Vbeta primers and 13 Jbeta primers. TCRdb's table, derived via immunoSEQ multiplex PCR, lists solely in-frame clones and lacks some. The sample carries about 200,000 clones, roughly three quarters recorded once. The sample is drawn from a study of cytomegalovirus exposure and HLA in healthy donors. Study-level findings and limits: What was likely a sequencing artifact was a cluster of highly shared sequence variants. Reports indicate that TCR beta sequences accurately predicted the HLA-A and HLA-B alleles of most subjects.

Germline V gene sequence: CDR1 SNHLY, CDR2 FYNNEI. The germline V and J ends were trimmed by 2 bases and 4 bases, with 9 bases remaining between them. This CDR3 region has 14 residues. The chain couples TRBV2 to TRBJ1-5, with D possibly matching TRBD1 (6 bases). The TCR sequence derives from a male donor in good health and CMV-seropositive. Input material: PBMCs. CDR3 sequence reads: CASSENRDNQPQHF. CDR3 sequence (DNA): TGTGCCAGCAGTGAAAACAGGGATAATCAGCCCCAGCATTTT.